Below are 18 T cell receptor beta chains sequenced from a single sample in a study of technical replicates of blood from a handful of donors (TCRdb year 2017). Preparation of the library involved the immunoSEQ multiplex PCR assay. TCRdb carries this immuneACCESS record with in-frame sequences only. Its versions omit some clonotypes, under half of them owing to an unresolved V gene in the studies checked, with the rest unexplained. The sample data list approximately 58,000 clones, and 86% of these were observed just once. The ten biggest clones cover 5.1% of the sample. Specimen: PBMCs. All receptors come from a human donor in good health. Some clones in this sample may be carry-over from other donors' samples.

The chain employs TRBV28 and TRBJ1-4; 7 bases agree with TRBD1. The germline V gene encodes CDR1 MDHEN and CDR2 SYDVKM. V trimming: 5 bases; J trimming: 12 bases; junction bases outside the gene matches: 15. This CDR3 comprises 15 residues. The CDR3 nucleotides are TGTGCCAGCAGTATACCTGACAGGGCCCTCAGTGAACTGTTTTTT. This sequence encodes CASSIPDRALSELFF.

The CDR3 bases are TGTGCCAGCCAACCTTCCCGGGATCAAGTTTCTGAGCAGTACTTC. Protein: CASQPSRDQVSEQYF. This chain connects TRBV7-2 to TRBJ2-7, with D possibly matching TRBD2 (5 bases). The length of the CDR3 is 15 residues. V lost 8 bases and J lost 7, with 24 bases in between. Germline V CDR1 and CDR2: SGHTA, FQGNSA.

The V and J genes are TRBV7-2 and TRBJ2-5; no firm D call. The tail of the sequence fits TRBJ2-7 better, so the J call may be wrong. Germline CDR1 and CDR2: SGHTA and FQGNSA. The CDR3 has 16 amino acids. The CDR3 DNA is TGTGCCAGCAGCTCCCTCCTCCCACAGAATCAATACGAGCAGTACTTC. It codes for CASSSLLPQNQYEQYF.

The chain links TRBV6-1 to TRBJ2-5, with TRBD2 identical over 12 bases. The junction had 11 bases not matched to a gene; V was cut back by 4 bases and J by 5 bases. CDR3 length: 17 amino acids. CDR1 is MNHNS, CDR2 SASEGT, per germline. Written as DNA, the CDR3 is TGTGCCAGCAGTGCTCGGGGACTAGCGGGCTCCCGGGAGACCCAGTACTTC. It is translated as CASSARGLAGSRETQYF.

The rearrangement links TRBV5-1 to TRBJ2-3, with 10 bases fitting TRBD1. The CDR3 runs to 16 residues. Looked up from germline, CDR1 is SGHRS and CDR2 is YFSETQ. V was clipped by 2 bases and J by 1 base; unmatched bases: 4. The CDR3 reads CASSLGGTGGTDTQYF. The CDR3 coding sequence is TGCGCCAGCAGCTTAGGTGGGACAGGGGGCACAGATACGCAGTATTTT.

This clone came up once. The CDR3: CASSQEGLVSSPLHF. CDR3 DNA sequence: TGCGCCAGCAGCCAAGAAGGACTAGTGTCTTCACCCCTCCACTTT. This rearrangement joins TRBV4-3 to TRBJ1-6; the D is unclear. This CDR3 spans 15 amino acids. Deletions cut 0 bases from V and 9 bases from J, with 12 bases between. The V gene's germline CDR1 is LGHNA and CDR2 YSLEER.

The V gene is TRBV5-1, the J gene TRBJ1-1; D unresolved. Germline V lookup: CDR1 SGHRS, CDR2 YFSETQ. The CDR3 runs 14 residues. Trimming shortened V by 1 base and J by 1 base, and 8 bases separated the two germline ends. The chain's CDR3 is CASSLNVRNTEAFF. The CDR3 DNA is TGCGCCAGCAGCTTGAATGTGCGGAACACTGAAGCTTTCTTT.

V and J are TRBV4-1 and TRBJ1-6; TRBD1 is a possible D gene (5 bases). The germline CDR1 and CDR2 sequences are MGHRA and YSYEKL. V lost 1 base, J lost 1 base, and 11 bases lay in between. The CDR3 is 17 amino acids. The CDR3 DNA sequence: TGCGCCAGCAGCCAAGGCGACCGACAGTCCTATAATTCACCCCTCCACTTT. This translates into CASSQGDRQSYNSPLHF.

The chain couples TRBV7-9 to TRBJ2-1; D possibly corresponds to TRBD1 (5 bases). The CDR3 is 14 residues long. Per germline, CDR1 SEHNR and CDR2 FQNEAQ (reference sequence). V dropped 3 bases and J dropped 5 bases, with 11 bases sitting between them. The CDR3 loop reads CASSLGQRNNEQFF. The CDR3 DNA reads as TGTGCCAGCAGCTTGGGGCAACGAAACAATGAGCAGTTCTTC. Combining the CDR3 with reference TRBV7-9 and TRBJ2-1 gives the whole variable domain DTGVSQNPRHKITKRGQNVTFRCDPISEHNRLYWYRQTLGQGPEFLTYFQNEAQLEKSRLLSDRFSAERPKGSFSTLEIQRTEQGDSAMYLCASSLGQRNNEQFFGPGTRLTVL.

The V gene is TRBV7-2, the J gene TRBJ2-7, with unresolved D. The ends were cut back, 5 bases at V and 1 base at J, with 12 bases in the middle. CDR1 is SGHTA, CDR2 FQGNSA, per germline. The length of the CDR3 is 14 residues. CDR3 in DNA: TGTGCCAGCAGCCCGTTACAGATTTCCTACGAGCAGTACTTC. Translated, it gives CASSPLQISYEQYF.

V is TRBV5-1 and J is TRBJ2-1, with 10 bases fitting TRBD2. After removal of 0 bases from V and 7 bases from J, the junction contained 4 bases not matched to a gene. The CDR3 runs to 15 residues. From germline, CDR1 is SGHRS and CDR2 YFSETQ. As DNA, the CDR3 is TGCGCCAGCAGCTTGGTAGCGGGAGGTCGGAATGAGCAGTTCTTC. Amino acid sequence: CASSLVAGGRNEQFF.

DNA of the CDR3: TGTGCCAGCAGACCGGGACTTAACTCCTACAATGAGCAGTTCTTC. Encoded protein: CASRPGLNSYNEQFF. This chain uses TRBV6-5 with TRBJ2-1, with D possibly TRBD2 on 6 matching bases. Trimming took off 6 bases at V and 0 bases at J, with 12 bases between the two ends. CDR1 is MNHEY and CDR2 is SVGAGI in the germline V gene. This CDR3 comprises 15 residues.

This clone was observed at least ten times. The CDR3 nucleotides are TGTGCCAGCCGCAGATTACAAATGAACACTGAAGCTTTCTTT. As protein: CASRRLQMNTEAFF. The V and J genes are TRBV2 and TRBJ1-1; D uncertain. This CDR3 has 14 amino acids. Germline CDR1 SNHLY, CDR2 FYNNEI. The V and J ends lost 8 bases and 0 bases respectively, with 13 bases between them.

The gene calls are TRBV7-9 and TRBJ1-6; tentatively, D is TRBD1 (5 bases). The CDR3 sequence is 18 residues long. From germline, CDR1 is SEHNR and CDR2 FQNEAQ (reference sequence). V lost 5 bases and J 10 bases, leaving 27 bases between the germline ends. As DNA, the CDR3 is TGTGCCAGCAGCCCACACGACGGGGGGGGATTCTCCAGGTCACCCCTCCACTTT. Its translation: CASSPHDGGGFSRSPLHF.

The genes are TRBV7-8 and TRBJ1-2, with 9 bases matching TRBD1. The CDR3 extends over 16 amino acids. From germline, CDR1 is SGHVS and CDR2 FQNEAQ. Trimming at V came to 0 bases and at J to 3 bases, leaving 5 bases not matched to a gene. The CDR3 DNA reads TGTGCCAGCAGCTTAGCGGGACAGGGCTTGGACTATGGCTACACCTTC. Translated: CASSLAGQGLDYGYTF. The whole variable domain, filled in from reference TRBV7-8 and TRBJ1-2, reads GAGVSQSPRYKVAKRGQDVALRCDPISGHVSLFWYQQALGQGPEFLTYFQNEAQLDKSGLPSDRFFAERPEGSVSTLKIQRTQQEDSAVYLCASSLAGQGLDYGYTFGSGTRLTVV.

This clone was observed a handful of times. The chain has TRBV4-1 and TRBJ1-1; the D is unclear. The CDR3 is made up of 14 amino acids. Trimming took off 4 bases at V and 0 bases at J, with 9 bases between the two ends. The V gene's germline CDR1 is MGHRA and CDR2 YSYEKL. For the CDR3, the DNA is TGCGCCAGCAGCCCGGAGAAGATGAACACTGAAGCTTTCTTT. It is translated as CASSPEKMNTEAFF.

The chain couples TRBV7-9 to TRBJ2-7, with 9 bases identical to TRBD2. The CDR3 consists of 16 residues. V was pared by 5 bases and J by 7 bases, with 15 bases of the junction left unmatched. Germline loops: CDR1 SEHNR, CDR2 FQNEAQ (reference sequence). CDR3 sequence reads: CASSLSGGGRVGEQYF. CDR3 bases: TGTGCCAGCAGCCTTTCCGGCGGCGGGAGGGTCGGAGAGCAGTACTTC.

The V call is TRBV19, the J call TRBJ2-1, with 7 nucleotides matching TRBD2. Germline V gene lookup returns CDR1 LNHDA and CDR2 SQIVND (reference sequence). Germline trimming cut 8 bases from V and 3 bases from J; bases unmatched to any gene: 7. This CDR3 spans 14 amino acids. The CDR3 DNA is TGTGCCAGTGCAAGGCGGGAGAGCTACAATGAGCAGTTCTTC. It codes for CASARRESYNEQFF.